The 18 T cell receptor beta chains given below trace back to one sample, sequenced in a study of T cell changes during pregnancy in multiple sclerosis. Clones were sequenced by immunoSEQ multiplex PCR, and TCRdb holds only the in-frame ones, with some missing. The sample holds roughly 120,000 clones, 90% to 95% seen once. The sequences come from peripheral blood, collected before pregnancy. Source of these receptors: a female donor with multiple sclerosis, enrolled in a pregnancy study.

The chain combines TRBV5-4 with TRBJ2-3; D is unresolved. The CDR3 is 13 residues long. The germline V and J ends were trimmed by 0 bases and 4 bases, with 6 bases remaining between them. Germline CDR1 and CDR2: SGHNT and YYREEE (reference sequence). The CDR3 DNA sequence: TGTGCCAGCAGCTTGGATTCGGCAGATACGCAGTATTTT. Protein product: CASSLDSADTQYF.

V is TRBV5-4 and J is TRBJ1-2; TRBD1 is a possible D gene (6 bases). Germline lookup yields CDR1 SGHNT and CDR2 YYREEE (reference sequence). CDR3 length: 16 amino acids. The V end was cut by 3 bases, the J end by 4 bases, with 19 bases between. For the CDR3, the DNA is TGTGCCAGCAGCTCGTACCAATCCAGGGGAAGCTATGGCTACACCTTC. It specifies CASSSYQSRGSYGYTF.

The chain uses TRBV27 and TRBJ1-2; the match to TRBD1 covers 7 bases. The J segment lost 6 bases and the V segment lost 4 bases, leaving 5 bases of the junction unmatched. Per germline, CDR1 MNHEY and CDR2 SMNVEV (reference sequence). CDR3 size: 13 residues. CDR3 protein: CASSSDRYHGYTF. The CDR3 coding sequence is TGTGCCAGCAGTTCGGACAGGTACCATGGCTACACCTTC.

V and J are TRBV5-4 and TRBJ2-1; 7 nucleotides align to TRBD2. Germline lookup yields CDR1 SGHNT and CDR2 YYREEE (reference sequence). This CDR3 spans 14 amino acids. J gave up 12 bases and V 4 bases, and 13 bases lay outside the gene matches. The CDR3 DNA follows: TGTGCCAGCAGCCTACGCGGGGGTTCGTCGCGGCAGTTCTTC. It translates to CASSLRGGSSRQFF.

This clone appeared a single time. The CDR3 loop is CASSSTENTEAFF. CDR3 DNA sequence: TGTGCCAGCAGTTCGACAGAGAACACTGAAGCTTTCTTT. This sequence joins TRBV21-1 and TRBJ1-1; the table's D call of TRBD1 was not tested on the DNA. TRBV21-1 is termed a pseudogene. The CDR3 consists of 13 residues.

This rearrangement joins TRBV7-2 to TRBJ2-7, with a weak D call TRBD2 (7 bases). The CDR3 consists of 15 residues. V was cut by 1 base and J by 1 base, with 11 bases left in between. Germline V gene data show CDR1 as SGHTA and CDR2 as FQGNSA. Written as DNA, the CDR3 is TGTGCCAGCAGCTTAGAGGGGGGGGGATCCTACGAGCAGTACTTC. It translates to CASSLEGGGSYEQYF.

The chain employs TRBV19 and TRBJ1-1, with 8 bases fitting TRBD1. In germline, CDR1 is LNHDA, CDR2 SQIVND (reference sequence). Germline trimming cut 5 bases from V and 7 bases from J; bases unmatched to any gene: 6. The CDR3 is 13 residues long. Here the CDR3 DNA reads TGTGCCAGTAGTCCACAAACAGGGGGTGAAGCTTTCTTT. It codes for CASSPQTGGEAFF. The variable domain in full, completed from reference TRBV19 and TRBJ1-1, reads DGGITQSPKYLFRKEGQNVTLSCEQNLNHDAMYWYRQDPGQGLRLIYYSQIVNDFQKGDIAEGYSVSREKKESFPLTVTSAQKNPTAFYLCASSPQTGGEAFFGQGTRLTVV.

V usage is TRBV19 and J usage is TRBJ2-3; tentative D call: TRBD1 (5 bases). The CDR3 covers 14 residues. V shed 8 bases and J shed 2 bases, with 14 bases lying between them. Germline-derived CDR1 and CDR2 are LNHDA and SQIVND (reference sequence). The chain's CDR3 is CASLAQGTTDTQYF. The DNA of the CDR3 is TGTGCCAGTTTGGCGCAGGGCACCACAGATACGCAGTATTTT.

This clone appeared a single time. The chain couples TRBV7-9 to TRBJ1-6; 7 nucleotides agree with TRBD1. J gave up 10 bases and V 3 bases, and 9 bases lay outside the gene matches. CDR1 and CDR2 (germline): SEHNR, FQNEAQ (reference sequence). The CDR3 consists of 15 residues. The CDR3 bases are TGTGCCAGCAGCTTTGTCGAGGGGGCGACCTCACCCCTCCACTTT. This encodes CASSFVEGATSPLHF.

The chain combines TRBV5-1 with TRBJ2-3; possible D gene TRBD2, 6 bases. This CDR3 contains 18 residues. The germline V gene encodes CDR1 SGHRS and CDR2 YFSETQ. Trimming pared 4 bases from V and 2 bases from J, leaving 23 bases between. The CDR3 nucleotides are TGCGCCAGCAGCGCTCTGCTAGGGACTCCTACTTTCACAGATACGCAGTATTTT. Protein sequence: CASSALLGTPTFTDTQYF.

V is TRBV12-5 and J is TRBJ2-1, with 7 positions matching TRBD2. The junction had 8 bases not matched to a gene; V was cut back by 8 bases and J by 7 bases. This CDR3 is 13 amino acids long. Germline values: CDR1 LGHNT, CDR2 FRNRAP. The CDR3 loop reads CASQDGRRNEQFF. Written as DNA, the CDR3 is TGTGCTAGTCAGGACGGGAGGAGGAATGAGCAGTTCTTC.

The chain carries TRBV19 and TRBJ1-2, with D maybe TRBD1 (6 bases). The germline V gene has CDR1 LNHDA and CDR2 SQIVND (reference sequence). The CDR3 has 13 amino acids. V shed 7 bases and J shed 4 bases, with 13 bases lying between them. DNA of the CDR3: TGTGCCAGTAAGCCAGGGGATTCCTATGGCTACACCTTC. Residues: CASKPGDSYGYTF. Using reference TRBV19 and TRBJ1-2 for the parts outside the CDR3, the full variable domain is DGGITQSPKYLFRKEGQNVTLSCEQNLNHDAMYWYRQDPGQGLRLIYYSQIVNDFQKGDIAEGYSVSREKKESFPLTVTSAQKNPTAFYLCASKPGDSYGYTFGSGTRLTVV.

The chain uses TRBV28 and TRBJ2-1; 7 nucleotides agree with TRBD2. Germline V gene lookup returns CDR1 MDHEN and CDR2 SYDVKM. Unmatched junction bases numbered 12, after V lost 4 bases and J lost 0 bases. The CDR3 runs to 18 residues. The CDR3 loop reads CASSSPGLGPASYNEQFF. The CDR3, as DNA: TGTGCCAGCAGTTCCCCCGGACTAGGACCGGCCTCCTACAATGAGCAGTTCTTC.

The chain uses TRBV7-9 and TRBJ1-5, with D hard to call. CDR3 length: 14 residues. The ends were cut back, 3 bases at V and 1 base at J, with 7 bases in the middle. Germline V lookup: CDR1 SEHNR, CDR2 FQNEAQ (reference sequence). CDR3 sequence (DNA): TGTGCCAGCAGCTTGGCGGGAAGCAATCAGCCCCAGCATTTT. Translated, it gives CASSLAGSNQPQHF.

The J gene is TRBJ2-5, the V gene TRBV7-2, with TRBD2 matching 10 bases. The V segment lost 5 bases and the J segment 5 bases; nucleotides outside the gene matches: 8. CDR3 size: 15 residues. The germline V gene encodes CDR1 SGHTA and CDR2 FQGNSA. This CDR3 is CASSEQRGGGETQYF. The CDR3, as DNA: TGTGCCAGCAGCGAGCAGCGGGGGGGCGGTGAGACCCAGTACTTC.

The V call is TRBV9, the J call TRBJ2-3; 10 nucleotides match TRBD2. Looked up from germline, CDR1 is SGDLS and CDR2 is YYNGEE. This CDR3 has 17 amino acids. V shed 1 base and J 1 base; nucleotides not matched to a gene: 6. In nucleotides, the CDR3 is TGTGCCAGCAGCGTAACTAGCGGGACCTACGGCACAGATACGCAGTATTTT. Encoded protein: CASSVTSGTYGTDTQYF.

The genes are TRBV19 and TRBJ1-1, with 7 nucleotides matching TRBD1. This CDR3 comprises 16 residues. V was pared by 7 bases and J by 0 bases, with 11 bases of the junction left unmatched. Germline values: CDR1 LNHDA, CDR2 SQIVND (reference sequence). The CDR3 DNA follows: TGTGCCAGTACCCATAACAGGGGCCCTCTGAACACTGAAGCTTTCTTT. Amino acids: CASTHNRGPLNTEAFF.

A single count supports this clone. The rearrangement uses TRBV2 and TRBJ1-5, with D hard to call. CDR1 is SNHLY, CDR2 FYNNEI, per germline. Trimming removed 6 bases from V and 4 bases from J, with 16 bases in between. CDR3 length: 15 residues. CDR3 protein: CASREGPGGNQPQHF. Written as DNA, the CDR3 is TGTGCCAGCAGGGAGGGCCCGGGAGGTAATCAGCCCCAGCATTTT.